Listed below are T cell receptor beta chains from one sample, sequenced in a study of blood T cell repertoires in COVID-19. Repertoires were generated with immunoSEQ multiplex PCR, while TCRdb's copy carries only in-frame clones and drops some. In the table there are under 150,000 clones, 84% of which are singletons. The specimen sequenced was PBMCs or T cells enriched from blood (not recorded which). Receptors originate from a woman aged 45 to 65 who had been exposed to COVID-19. The CDR3 runs from the conserved cysteine through the conserved F or W. Each record gives: J gene, V gene, D gene, clone size, CDR3 DNA, CDR3 protein. D genes are given only for firm matches. Clone size appears in some rows only: once, few, many, or a class for an expanded clone.

j_gene: TRBJ2-1; v_gene: TRBV10-2; d_gene: TRBD2; abundance: few; CDR3nt: TGCGCCAGCAGGATAGGGACTAGCGGATTCAATGAGCAGTTCTTC; CDR3aa: CASRIGTSGFNEQFF
j_gene: TRBJ2-5; v_gene: TRBV6-5; d_gene: TRBD2; abundance: once; CDR3nt: TGTGCCAGCAGACCACTAGCGGGGCACGAGACCCAGTACTTC; CDR3aa: CASRPLAGHETQYF
j_gene: TRBJ2-1; v_gene: TRBV7-8; d_gene: TRBD2; abundance: NA; CDR3nt: TGTGCCAGCAGCTTACGACGGGGAGGGTCCTACAATGAGCAGTTCTTC; CDR3aa: CASSLRRGGSYNEQFF
j_gene: TRBJ2-7; v_gene: TRBV10-3; d_gene: TRBD1; abundance: NA; CDR3nt: TGTGCCACCCGGACAGGGGTGATGGACGAGCAGTACTTC; CDR3aa: CATRTGVMDEQYF
j_gene: TRBJ2-5; v_gene: TRBV7-2; d_gene: NA; abundance: few; CDR3nt: TGTGCCAGCAGTCCCAGCCCCGGGGAGACCCAGTACTTC; CDR3aa: CASSPSPGETQYF
j_gene: TRBJ1-1; v_gene: TRBV12-2; d_gene: NA; abundance: NA; CDR3nt: TGTGCAAGTCGCCCCGGACAGGAGAACACTGAAGCTTTCTTT; CDR3aa: CASRPGQENTEAFF
j_gene: TRBJ2-3; v_gene: TRBV11-3; d_gene: TRBD1; abundance: NA; CDR3nt: TGTGCCAGCAGCCGACGAATGAGGACAGGGGGCGCAGATACGCAGTATTTT; CDR3aa: CASSRRMRTGGADTQYF
j_gene: TRBJ2-3; v_gene: TRBV6-5; d_gene: TRBD2; abundance: NA; CDR3nt: TGTGCCAGCAGTTACCGATCTAGCGGGAGAGGAGATACGCAGTATTTT; CDR3aa: CASSYRSSGRGDTQYF
j_gene: TRBJ1-2; v_gene: TRBV5-5; d_gene: TRBD1; abundance: NA; CDR3nt: TGTGCCAGCAGCTTGGAGGCAGGGGGAAGCTATGGCTACACCTTC; CDR3aa: CASSLEAGGSYGYTF
j_gene: TRBJ2-2; v_gene: TRBV5-1; d_gene: NA; abundance: NA; CDR3nt: TGCGCCAGCGGCGGGATGAACACCGGGGAGCTGTTTTTT; CDR3aa: CASGGMNTGELFF
j_gene: TRBJ1-3; v_gene: TRBV2; d_gene: NA; abundance: NA; CDR3nt: TGTGCCAGCAGTGAAAACAGGGTGGGAGGAAACACCATATATTTT; CDR3aa: CASSENRVGGNTIYF
j_gene: TRBJ1-5; v_gene: TRBV29-1; d_gene: NA; abundance: NA; CDR3nt: TGCAGCGTTGCCGACTATAGCAATCAGCCCCAGCATTTT; CDR3aa: CSVADYSNQPQHF
j_gene: TRBJ2-3; v_gene: TRBV19; d_gene: NA; abundance: few; CDR3nt: TGTGCCAGTAGGGTGCAGGGGCAGGGGACCGCGGATACGCAGTATTTT; CDR3aa: CASRVQGQGTADTQYF
j_gene: TRBJ2-7; v_gene: TRBV30; d_gene: NA; abundance: once; CDR3nt: TGTGCCTGGAGTACCTGGGCTACTAAGAGGGAGTACTTC; CDR3aa: CAWSTWATKREYF
j_gene: TRBJ1-1; v_gene: TRBV9; d_gene: TRBD1; abundance: NA; CDR3nt: TGTGCCAGCAGCGTAGATTGGGTATTTCTGGGACAGGATGAGGCTTTCTTT; CDR3aa: CASSVDWVFLGQDEAFF
j_gene: TRBJ2-4; v_gene: TRBV5-4; d_gene: NA; abundance: NA; CDR3nt: TGTGCCAGCAGCCCTGAAAGGGGGGGGAGAAACATTCAGTACTTC; CDR3aa: CASSPERGGRNIQYF
j_gene: TRBJ1-1; v_gene: TRBV27; d_gene: NA; abundance: few; CDR3nt: TGTGCCAGCAGTTTATCCCCGGACGGGGCTGAAGCTTTCTTT; CDR3aa: CASSLSPDGAEAFF
j_gene: TRBJ1-3; v_gene: TRBV9; d_gene: TRBD1; abundance: NA; CDR3nt: TGTGCCAGCAGCGCCGGGACAGGGGGAAACACCATATATTTT; CDR3aa: CASSAGTGGNTIYF
j_gene: TRBJ2-3; v_gene: TRBV5-8; d_gene: TRBD1; abundance: NA; CDR3nt: TGTGCCAGCAGCCGAAGGGACAGGAGCACAGATACGCAGTATTTT; CDR3aa: CASSRRDRSTDTQYF
j_gene: TRBJ1-5; v_gene: TRBV6-5; d_gene: NA; abundance: NA; CDR3nt: TGTGCCAGCAGCCGCGACAGGAATCAGCCCCAGCATTTT; CDR3aa: CASSRDRNQPQHF
j_gene: TRBJ2-7; v_gene: TRBV6-5; d_gene: NA; abundance: NA; CDR3nt: TGTGCCAGCAGTTACTACCAGGGGTCCGAGCAGTACTTC; CDR3aa: CASSYYQGSEQYF
j_gene: TRBJ2-7; v_gene: TRBV5-4; d_gene: NA; abundance: NA; CDR3nt: TGTGCCAGCAGCCATGACAGGTTCTACGAGCAGTACTTC; CDR3aa: CASSHDRFYEQYF
j_gene: TRBJ1-6; v_gene: TRBV6-6; d_gene: NA; abundance: NA; CDR3nt: TGTGCCAGCAGTCTACAGGGTGGGAATTCACCCCTCCACTTT; CDR3aa: CASSLQGGNSPLHF
j_gene: TRBJ1-2; v_gene: TRBV29-1; d_gene: TRBD1; abundance: NA; CDR3nt: TGCAGCGTTGACCAGGGGGCGCGTCATGGCTACACCTTC; CDR3aa: CSVDQGARHGYTF
j_gene: TRBJ1-2; v_gene: TRBV30; d_gene: TRBD1; abundance: NA; CDR3nt: TGTGCCTGGAGTGTACTCACCAGGGGGAACGGGTATGGCTACACCTTC; CDR3aa: CAWSVLTRGNGYGYTF
j_gene: TRBJ1-1; v_gene: TRBV7-3; d_gene: NA; abundance: NA; CDR3nt: TGTGCCAGCAGCCCTTACATGAACACTGAAGCTTTCTTT; CDR3aa: CASSPYMNTEAFF
j_gene: TRBJ1-2; v_gene: TRBV6-5; d_gene: TRBD1; abundance: NA; CDR3nt: TGTGCCAGCAGTTACTCCAGGGGGGTCTATGGCTACACCTTC; CDR3aa: CASSYSRGVYGYTF
j_gene: TRBJ2-7; v_gene: TRBV4-1; d_gene: NA; abundance: NA; CDR3nt: TGCGCCAGCAGCCAACCTGAGGCGAGCGAGCAGTACTTC; CDR3aa: CASSQPEASEQYF
j_gene: TRBJ1-2; v_gene: TRBV5-4; d_gene: TRBD1; abundance: NA; CDR3nt: TGTGCCAGCAGCCTACAGGGGAGCCATGGCTACACCTTC; CDR3aa: CASSLQGSHGYTF
j_gene: TRBJ2-1; v_gene: TRBV2; d_gene: TRBD1; abundance: few; CDR3nt: TGTGCCAGCACCAGGGACAGGGCAGCCTACAATGAGCAGTTCTTC; CDR3aa: CASTRDRAAYNEQFF
j_gene: TRBJ1-1; v_gene: TRBV5-1; d_gene: NA; abundance: NA; CDR3nt: TGCGCCAGCAGCTTTCAGGGTATAAACACTGAAGCTTTCTTT; CDR3aa: CASSFQGINTEAFF
j_gene: TRBJ2-5; v_gene: TRBV7-9; d_gene: NA; abundance: NA; CDR3nt: TGTGCCAGCAGCTTACACGGGGAAGAGACCCAGTACTTC; CDR3aa: CASSLHGEETQYF
j_gene: TRBJ2-7; v_gene: TRBV7-8; d_gene: TRBD2; abundance: NA; CDR3nt: TGTGCCAGCAGCCGAGGCGGCGGGAGCTCCTACGAGCAGTACTTC; CDR3aa: CASSRGGGSSYEQYF
j_gene: TRBJ1-3; v_gene: TRBV27; d_gene: TRBD1; abundance: NA; CDR3nt: TGTGCCAGCAGTCCCCGGGACAGAATCTCTGGAAACACCATATATTTT; CDR3aa: CASSPRDRISGNTIYF
j_gene: TRBJ1-6; v_gene: TRBV7-3; d_gene: NA; abundance: NA; CDR3nt: TGTGCCTCCTCTTTTTCCTATAATTCACCCCTCCACTTT; CDR3aa: CASSFSYNSPLHF
j_gene: TRBJ1-5; v_gene: TRBV7-8; d_gene: NA; abundance: few; CDR3nt: TGTGCCAGCAGCTTAGAGGGGCTCCAGCCCCAGCATTTT; CDR3aa: CASSLEGLQPQHF
j_gene: TRBJ1-5; v_gene: TRBV19; d_gene: NA; abundance: NA; CDR3nt: TGTGCCAGTAGTCCCACAGGGACGGATCAGCCCCAGCATTTT; CDR3aa: CASSPTGTDQPQHF
j_gene: TRBJ1-5; v_gene: TRBV18; d_gene: NA; abundance: NA; CDR3nt: TGTGCCAGCTCACCACTTGGGACACCTAATCAGCCCCAGCATTTT; CDR3aa: CASSPLGTPNQPQHF
j_gene: TRBJ2-2; v_gene: TRBV2; d_gene: TRBD2; abundance: NA; CDR3nt: TGTGCCAGCAGAGGGAGGGCCTGGAACACCGGGGAGCTGTTTTTT; CDR3aa: CASRGRAWNTGELFF
j_gene: TRBJ2-1; v_gene: TRBV11-2; d_gene: TRBD2; abundance: NA; CDR3nt: TGTGCCAGCAGCTTAGTCCGCTCGCGGGGGGGCTTTGAGCAGTTCTTC; CDR3aa: CASSLVRSRGGFEQFF
j_gene: TRBJ2-7; v_gene: TRBV10-2; d_gene: TRBD1; abundance: NA; CDR3nt: TGCGCCAGCAGAGCCGGGACAGGGGAATTTTACGAGCAGTACTTC; CDR3aa: CASRAGTGEFYEQYF
j_gene: TRBJ2-6; v_gene: TRBV11-2; d_gene: TRBD1; abundance: NA; CDR3nt: TGTGCCAGCAGGAAACCTGGGACAGGGATCTCTGGGGCCAACGTCCTGACTTTC; CDR3aa: CASRKPGTGISGANVLTF
j_gene: TRBJ2-1; v_gene: TRBV7-8; d_gene: TRBD2; abundance: NA; CDR3nt: TGTGCCAGCGGGAGGGGTGAGCTCGACAATGAGCAGTTCTTC; CDR3aa: CASGRGELDNEQFF
j_gene: TRBJ2-3; v_gene: TRBV7-2; d_gene: NA; abundance: NA; CDR3nt: TGTGCCAGCAGCGATACTAGCTCTGGGGCAGATACGCAGTATTTT; CDR3aa: CASSDTSSGADTQYF
j_gene: TRBJ1-5; v_gene: TRBV27; d_gene: NA; abundance: NA; CDR3nt: TGTGCCAGCAGTTTCCTAGGGGGTGATCAGCCCCAGCATTTT; CDR3aa: CASSFLGGDQPQHF
j_gene: TRBJ1-1; v_gene: TRBV27; d_gene: TRBD1; abundance: NA; CDR3nt: TGTGCCAGCAGTTTTTTTCGGACAGGGAATACTGAAGCTTTCTTT; CDR3aa: CASSFFRTGNTEAFF
j_gene: TRBJ1-1; v_gene: TRBV9; d_gene: TRBD1; abundance: NA; CDR3nt: TGTGCCAGCAGCGTAGTACAGGGGGACACTGAAGCTTTCTTT; CDR3aa: CASSVVQGDTEAFF
j_gene: TRBJ2-5; v_gene: TRBV12-5; d_gene: NA; abundance: NA; CDR3nt: TGTGCTAGTGGCCCGGTAGGGGTTAAGGAGACCCAGTACTTC; CDR3aa: CASGPVGVKETQYF
j_gene: TRBJ1-6; v_gene: TRBV30; d_gene: NA; abundance: NA; CDR3nt: TGTGCCTGGAGAGGCAGGGGCGGGAATTCACCCCTCCACTTT; CDR3aa: CAWRGRGGNSPLHF
j_gene: TRBJ1-2; v_gene: TRBV7-2; d_gene: NA; abundance: NA; CDR3nt: TGTGCCAGCAGCTTAAGGTCAAGGCGGGACTCTAACTATGGCTACACCTTC; CDR3aa: CASSLRSRRDSNYGYTF
j_gene: TRBJ2-1; v_gene: TRBV5-6; d_gene: NA; abundance: NA; CDR3nt: TGTGCCAGCAGCTTGCGAGGGTCTCTCCGCTCCTACAATGAGCAGTTCTTC; CDR3aa: CASSLRGSLRSYNEQFF
j_gene: TRBJ2-1; v_gene: TRBV5-1; d_gene: TRBD2; abundance: NA; CDR3nt: TGCGCCAGCAGCGTTCGGACTAGCGGGGGCGGTGAGCAGTTCTTC; CDR3aa: CASSVRTSGGGEQFF
j_gene: TRBJ2-1; v_gene: TRBV5-1; d_gene: TRBD2; abundance: NA; CDR3nt: TGCGCCAGCAGCTTGGCTAGGACTAGCGACTACAATGAGCAGTTCTTC; CDR3aa: CASSLARTSDYNEQFF